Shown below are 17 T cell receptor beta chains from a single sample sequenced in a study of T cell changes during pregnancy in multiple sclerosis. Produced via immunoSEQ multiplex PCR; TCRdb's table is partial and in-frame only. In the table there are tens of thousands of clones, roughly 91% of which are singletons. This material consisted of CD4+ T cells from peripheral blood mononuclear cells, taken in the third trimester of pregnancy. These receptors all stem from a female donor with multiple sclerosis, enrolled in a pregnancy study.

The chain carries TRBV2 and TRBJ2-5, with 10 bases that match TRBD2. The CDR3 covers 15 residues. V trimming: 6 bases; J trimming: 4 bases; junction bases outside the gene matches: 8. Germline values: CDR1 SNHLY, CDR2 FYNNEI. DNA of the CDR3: TGTGCCAGCAGCCTAGCGGGGGTTGGCTCAGAGACCCAGTACTTC. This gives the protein CASSLAGVGSETQYF. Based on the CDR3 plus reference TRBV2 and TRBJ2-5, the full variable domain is EPEVTQTPSHQVTQMGQEVILRCVPISNHLYFYWYRQILGQKVEFLVSFYNNEISEKSEIFDDQFSVERPDGSNFTLKIRSTKLEDSAMYFCASSLAGVGSETQYFGPGTRLLVL.

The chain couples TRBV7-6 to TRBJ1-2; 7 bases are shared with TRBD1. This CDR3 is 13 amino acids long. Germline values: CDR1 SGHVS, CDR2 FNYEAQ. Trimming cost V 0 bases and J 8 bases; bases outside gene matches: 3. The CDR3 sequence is CASSLATGLGYTF. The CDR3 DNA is TGTGCCAGCAGCTTAGCGACAGGGTTGGGCTACACCTTC.

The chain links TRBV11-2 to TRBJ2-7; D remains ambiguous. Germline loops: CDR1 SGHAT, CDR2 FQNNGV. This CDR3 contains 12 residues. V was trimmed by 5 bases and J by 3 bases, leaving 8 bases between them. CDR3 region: CASSPTDYEQYF. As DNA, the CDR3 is TGTGCCAGCAGCCCGACTGACTACGAGCAGTACTTC.

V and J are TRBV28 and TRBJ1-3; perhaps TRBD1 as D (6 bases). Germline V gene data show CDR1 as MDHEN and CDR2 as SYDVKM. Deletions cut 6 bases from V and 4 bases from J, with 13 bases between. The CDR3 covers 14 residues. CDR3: CASRRDTFGNTIYF. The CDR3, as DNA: TGTGCCAGCAGGAGGGACACCTTCGGAAACACCATATATTTT. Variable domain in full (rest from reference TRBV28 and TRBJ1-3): DVKVTQSSRYLVKRTGEKVFLECVQDMDHENMFWYRQDPGLGLRLIYFSYDVKMKEKGDIPEGYSVSREKKERFSLILESASTNQTSMYLCASRRDTFGNTIYFGEGSWLTVV.

The CDR3 sequence: CASTLRTGFSNQPQHF. DNA of the CDR3: TGTGCCAGCACCCTTCGTACAGGGTTTAGCAATCAGCCCCAGCATTTT. The chain has TRBV28 and TRBJ1-5; TRBD1 might be the D (6 bases). V shed 7 bases and J shed 0 bases, with 16 bases lying between them. CDR3 length equals 16 residues. Germline V gives CDR1 MDHEN, CDR2 SYDVKM.

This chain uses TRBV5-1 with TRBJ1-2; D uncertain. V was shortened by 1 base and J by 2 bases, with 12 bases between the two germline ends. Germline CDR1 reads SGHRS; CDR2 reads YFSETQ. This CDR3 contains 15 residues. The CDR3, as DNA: TGCGCCAGCAGCTTGTTGGGAGCCCTCAACTATGGCTACACCTTC. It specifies CASSLLGALNYGYTF.

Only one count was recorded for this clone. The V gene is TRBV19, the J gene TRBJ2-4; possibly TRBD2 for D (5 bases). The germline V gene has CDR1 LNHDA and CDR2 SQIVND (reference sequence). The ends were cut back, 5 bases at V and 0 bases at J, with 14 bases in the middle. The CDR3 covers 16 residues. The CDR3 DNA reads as TGTGCCAGTAGTTCAGACTGGGAGATAGCCAAAAACATTCAGTACTTC. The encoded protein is CASSSDWEIAKNIQYF.

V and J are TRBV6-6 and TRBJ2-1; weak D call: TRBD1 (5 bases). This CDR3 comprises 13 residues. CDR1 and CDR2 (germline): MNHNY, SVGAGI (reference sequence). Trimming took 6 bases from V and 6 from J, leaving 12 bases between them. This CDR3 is CASSHQGTNEQFF. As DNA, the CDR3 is TGTGCCAGCAGCCACCAGGGAACCAATGAGCAGTTCTTC.

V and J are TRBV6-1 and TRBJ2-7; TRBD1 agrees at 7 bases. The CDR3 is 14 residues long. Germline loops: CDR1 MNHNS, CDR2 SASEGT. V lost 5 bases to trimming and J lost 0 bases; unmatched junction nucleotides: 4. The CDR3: CASSLGQVSYEQYF. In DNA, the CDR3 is TGTGCCAGCAGTTTAGGACAGGTCTCCTACGAGCAGTACTTC.

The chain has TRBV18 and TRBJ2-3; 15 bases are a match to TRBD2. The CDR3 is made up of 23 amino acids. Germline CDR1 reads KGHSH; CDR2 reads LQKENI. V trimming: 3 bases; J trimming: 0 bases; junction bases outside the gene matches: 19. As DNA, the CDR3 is TGTGCCAGCTCACCCCCCGGGACACCGAAACCGGGACTAGCGGGGGGCAGCACAGATACGCAGTATTTT. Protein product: CASSPPGTPKPGLAGGSTDTQYF.

This CDR3 reads CASTHEGTYNSPLHF. DNA for the CDR3: TGTGCCAGCACTCACGAGGGGACTTATAATTCACCCCTCCACTTT. The chain employs TRBV6-5 and TRBJ1-6; TRBD1 might be the D (5 bases). Germline CDR1 is MNHEY and CDR2 is SVGAGI. This CDR3 contains 15 residues. V lost 7 bases, J lost 4 bases, and 14 bases lay in between.

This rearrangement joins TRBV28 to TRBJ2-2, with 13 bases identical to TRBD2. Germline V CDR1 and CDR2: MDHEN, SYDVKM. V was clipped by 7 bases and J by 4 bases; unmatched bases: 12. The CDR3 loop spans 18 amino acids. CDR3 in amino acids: CASTTFGLAGVSTGELFF. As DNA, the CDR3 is TGTGCCAGCACTACCTTTGGACTAGCGGGAGTTTCCACCGGGGAGCTGTTTTTT.

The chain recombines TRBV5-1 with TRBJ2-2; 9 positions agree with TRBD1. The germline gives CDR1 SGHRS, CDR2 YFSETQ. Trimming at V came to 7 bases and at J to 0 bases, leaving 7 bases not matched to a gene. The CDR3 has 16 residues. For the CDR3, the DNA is TGCGCCAGCGGCGACAGGGGGAGAGCGAACACCGGGGAGCTGTTTTTT. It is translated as CASGDRGRANTGELFF.

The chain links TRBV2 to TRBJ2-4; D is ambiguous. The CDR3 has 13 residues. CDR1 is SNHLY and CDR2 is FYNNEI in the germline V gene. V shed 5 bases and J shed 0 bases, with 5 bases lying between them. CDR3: CASSILAKNIQYF. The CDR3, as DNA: TGTGCCAGCAGTATACTAGCCAAAAACATTCAGTACTTC.

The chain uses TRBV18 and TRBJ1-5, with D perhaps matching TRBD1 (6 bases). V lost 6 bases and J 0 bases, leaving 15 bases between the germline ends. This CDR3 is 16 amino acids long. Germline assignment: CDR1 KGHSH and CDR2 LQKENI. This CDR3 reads CASSPTGGLSNQPQHF. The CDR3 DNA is TGTGCCAGCTCCCCCACCGGGGGGCTTAGCAATCAGCCCCAGCATTTT.

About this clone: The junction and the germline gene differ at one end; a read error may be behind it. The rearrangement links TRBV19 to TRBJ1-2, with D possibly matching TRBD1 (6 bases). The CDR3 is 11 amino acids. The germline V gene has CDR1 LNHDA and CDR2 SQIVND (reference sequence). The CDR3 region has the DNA TGTGCCAGTAGTATCCCGGGACACCTTTCCTTC. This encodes CASSIPGHLSF. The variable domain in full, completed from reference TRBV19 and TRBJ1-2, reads DGGITQSPKYLFRKEGQNVTLSCEQNLNHDAMYWYRQDPGQGLRLIYYSQIVNDFQKGDIAEGYSVSREKKESFPLTVTSAQKNPTAFYLCASSIPGHLSFGSGTRLTVV.

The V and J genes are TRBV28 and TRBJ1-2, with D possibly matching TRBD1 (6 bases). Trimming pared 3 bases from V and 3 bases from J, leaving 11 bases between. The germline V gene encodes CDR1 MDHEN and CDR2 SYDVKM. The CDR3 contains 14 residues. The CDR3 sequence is CASSFGGRDYGYTF. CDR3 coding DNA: TGTGCCAGCAGTTTTGGGGGCCGCGACTATGGCTACACCTTC.